These T cell receptor beta chains were read from a single sample in a study of blood T cell repertoires in COVID-19. TCRdb's copy holds only in-frame clones and misses some; the assay was immunoSEQ multiplex PCR. Of approximately 350,000 clones listed, 80% to 90% are singletons. The sequencing input was peripheral blood. Source of these receptors: a man aged 40-49 years with acute or convalescent COVID-19. Both conserved end residues are part of each CDR3. The D gene is left open where the match is weak. Only some rows state a clone size, as once, few, many or a class for expanded clones.

>TRBJ1-6|NA|TRBD1|TRBV4-1
TGCGCCAGCAGCCGCAACAGGGGGGATTCCCTCCACTTT
CASSRNRGDSLHF
>TRBJ1-5|once|TRBD1|TRBV7-2
TGTGCCAGCAGCCGCGAACAGGGGGGAAGCAATCAGCCCCAGCATTTT
CASSREQGGSNQPQHF
>TRBJ1-6|NA|NA|TRBV5-1
TGCGCCAGCAGCTTGGAGGGCAGGGATGATTCACCCCTCCACTTT
CASSLEGRDDSPLHF
>TRBJ1-6|NA|NA|TRBV27
TGTGCCAGCCGACAGGTTTGGTCACCCCTCCACTTT
CASRQVWSPLHF
>TRBJ1-2|NA|NA|TRBV28
TGTGCCAGCAGTCCCACAGGGTTTGGGTATGGCTACACCTTC
CASSPTGFGYGYTF
>TRBJ1-1|NA|TRBD1|TRBV5-1
TGCGCCAGCAGCGGACAGGGGCCTGAAGCTTTCTTT
CASSGQGPEAFF
>TRBJ1-5|NA|NA|TRBV6-4
TGTGCCAGCAGTGAAAACAGATGGAGCAATCAGCCCCAGCATTTT
CASSENRWSNQPQHF
>TRBJ2-2|NA|TRBD1|TRBV9
TGTGCCAGCAGCGTGGACAGGGGGAAAACCGGGGAGCTGTTTTTT
CASSVDRGKTGELFF
>TRBJ2-7|NA|TRBD1|TRBV5-1
TGCGCCAGCAGCTTGGACACCGGGACAGGGTTCCACGAGCAGTACTTC
CASSLDTGTGFHEQYF
>TRBJ2-1|NA|TRBD2|TRBV7-8
TGTGCCAGCAGCTTAAGGGTCCGAGCGGGAGTACGAGATGAGCAGTTCTTC
CASSLRVRAGVRDEQFF
>TRBJ2-1|NA|TRBD2|TRBV4-1
TGCGCCAGCAGCCCCGGGACTAGCGGGGTAAATGAGCAGTTCTTC
CASSPGTSGVNEQFF
>TRBJ2-2|NA|TRBD2|TRBV11-2
TGTGCCAGCAGCTTTTTTCAGCGGGGGAACACCGGGGAGCTGTTTTTT
CASSFFQRGNTGELFF
>TRBJ2-1|few|NA|TRBV7-9
TGTGCCAGCAGCTTAGTCCAGGGGACAAATGAGCAGTTCTTC
CASSLVQGTNEQFF
>TRBJ1-5|NA|NA|TRBV15
TGTGCCACCAGCCCGCGGACAGACAATCAGCCCCAGCATTTT
CATSPRTDNQPQHF
>TRBJ2-1|NA|TRBD1|TRBV9
TGTGCCAGCAGCGTAGCAGAAGCCGGGACAGGGTTAGGTGAGCAGTTCTTC
CASSVAEAGTGLGEQFF
>TRBJ2-1|once|NA|TRBV5-8
TGTGCCAGCAGCTTAGGCAGGGATGTCGATGAGCAGTTCTTC
CASSLGRDVDEQFF
>TRBJ1-2|NA|NA|TRBV7-8
TGTGCCAGCAGCCATTCCAGTGGCTATGGCTACACCTTC
CASSHSSGYGYTF
>TRBJ1-1|few|NA|TRBV5-1
TGCGCCAGCAGCCCCGAACAGGGATGGAGGACTGAAGCTTTCTTT
CASSPEQGWRTEAFF
>TRBJ2-6|NA|NA|TRBV27
TGTGCCAGTCCACAAGGAGTGCACTCTGGGGCCAACGTCCTGACTTTC
CASPQGVHSGANVLTF
>TRBJ1-1|NA|NA|TRBV19
TGTGCCAGTAGTACCTACAGCTTCCCGAACACTGAAGCTTTCTTT
CASSTYSFPNTEAFF
>TRBJ2-3|NA|TRBD2|TRBV2
TGTGCCAGCAGTGAAAGAGCTAGCGGGGGGGCCTTTAGCACAGATACGCAGTATTTT
CASSERASGGAFSTDTQYF
>TRBJ2-7|NA|TRBD1|TRBV18
TGTGCCAGCTCTCTGGCCGGGACAGGAGCTACGGAGCAGTACTTC
CASSLAGTGATEQYF
>TRBJ1-3|NA|NA|TRBV18
TGTGCCAGTCTAGATCAGCACTCTGGAAACACCATATATTTT
CASLDQHSGNTIYF
>TRBJ1-2|NA|NA|TRBV7-9
TGTGCCAGCAGCTCCTTTCGGACAGAAAACTATGGCTACACCTTC
CASSSFRTENYGYTF
>TRBJ2-7|NA|TRBD2|TRBV19
TGTGCCAGTAGTATCCGCGCCGGGACTAGCGGGGGGGCCTCCTACGAGCAGTACTTC
CASSIRAGTSGGASYEQYF
>TRBJ1-2|NA|NA|TRBV7-9
TGTGCCAGCAGGGATTGGGAGACCCTCTATGGCTACACCTTC
CASRDWETLYGYTF
>TRBJ2-5|NA|NA|TRBV5-5
TGTGCCAGCAGCTTGAATGCAGGTCAAGAGACCCAGTACTTC
CASSLNAGQETQYF
>TRBJ2-1|NA|NA|TRBV29-1
TGCAGCGTTTCCCTGGACTGGATGCCCAATGAGCAGTTCTTC
CSVSLDWMPNEQFF
>TRBJ2-7|NA|NA|TRBV6-5
TGTGCCAGCAGGACCTCTATCGGGAGTAGTTACGAGCAGTACTTC
CASRTSIGSSYEQYF
>TRBJ2-1|once|TRBD2|TRBV6-6
TGTGCCAGCAGTTACCTCGGGACTACCGACAATGAGCAGTTCTTC
CASSYLGTTDNEQFF
>TRBJ1-5|NA|NA|TRBV28
TGTGCCAGCAGAGGGACTTCGAACAATCAGCCCCAGCATTTT
CASRGTSNNQPQHF
>TRBJ2-1|NA|TRBD2|TRBV9
TGTGCCAGCAGCGTTCGATGGCGGGAGGCGAATGAGCAGTTCTTC
CASSVRWREANEQFF
>TRBJ1-4|NA|TRBD1|TRBV5-1
TGCGCCAGCAGCTTGGCCCCCAGGGGGCTGGAGGAAAAACTGTTTTTT
CASSLAPRGLEEKLFF
>TRBJ2-3|NA|NA|TRBV5-1
TGCGCCAGCAGACTAGACCATACGCAGTATTTT
CASRLDHTQYF
>TRBJ2-3|NA|NA|TRBV5-6
TGTGCCAGCAGCAAATACAGGGGAGGAGATACGCAGTATTTT
CASSKYRGGDTQYF
>TRBJ2-6|NA|NA|TRBV10-1
TGCGCCAGCAGTGAGATGGACTATCCCTCTGGGGCCAACGTCCTGACTTTC
CASSEMDYPSGANVLTF
>TRBJ1-1|once|NA|TRBV27
TGTGCCAGCACCCCTAGGGGGGGCTCGGGCACTGAAGCTTTCTTT
CASTPRGGSGTEAFF
>TRBJ2-1|NA|NA|TRBV13
TGTGCCAGCAGCCGCATGGTAGCGGACTACAATGAGCAGTTCTTC
CASSRMVADYNEQFF
>TRBJ2-5|NA|NA|TRBV9
TGTGCCAGCAGCGCCCGTCTGGCGGCGGAGACCCAGTACTTC
CASSARLAAETQYF
>TRBJ2-3|NA|TRBD2|TRBV19
TGTGCCAGTAGACTAGCGGGAGCAAAGTCAGATACGCAGTATTTT
CASRLAGAKSDTQYF
>TRBJ2-7|NA|NA|TRBV27
TGTGCCAGCAGTTGGGGGGACGGATCCTACGAGCAGTACTTC
CASSWGDGSYEQYF